A few counts support the clone carrying this T cell receptor (beta chain). Its antigen remains unidentified. V shed 0 bases and J 8 bases; nucleotides not matched to a gene: 9. Per germline, CDR1 SGHRS and CDR2 YFSETQ. The CDR3 loop spans 17 amino acids. This entry is derived from a study of CD8 T cells in ankylosing spondylitis. From the 5' RACE reads, TCRdb called clonotypes with MiXCR, one entry per CDR3 protein. This sample yields roughly 440,000 distinct CDR3 sequences, of which roughly a sixth are seen a single time; about 0.94% belongs to the top ten. Overall study findings and caveats: A motif in TCR beta, a set of fewer than ten highly homologous variants, appeared characteristic of ankylosing spondylitis blood. Disease-linked clones bore a CD8+ phenotype and were relatively rare in peripheral blood.

The clonotype comes from a male donor with ankylosing spondylitis. Sequencing was done on a sample of blood, either unsorted or a sorted T cell fraction (not recorded which). This chain joins TRBV5-1 and TRBJ2-4, with 12 nucleotides matching TRBD1. The CDR3 DNA reads as TGCGCCAGCAGCTTGGAGGGACAGGGGGCGCCGGGGGACATTCAGTACTTC. This encodes CASSLEGQGAPGDIQYF.